This is a list of T cell receptor beta chains from one sample in a study of beta chain features in type 1 diabetes. Produced via immunoSEQ multiplex PCR; TCRdb's table is partial and in-frame only. The sample lists about 660,000 clones; around 15% were seen once. The sample comprised naive CD4+ T cells from blood. These receptors all come from a young man with type 1 diabetes. CDR3s include the opening cysteine and the closing phenylalanine or tryptophan. The D gene is left open where the match is weak. Clone size is stated in some rows and not others, as once, few, many or a class when expanded.

D gene: NA; clone size: NA; V gene: TRBV5-4; J gene: TRBJ2-3; CDR3 DNA: TGTGCCAGCAGCTTAAGGGTTAGCAGCACAGATACGCAGTATTTT; CDR3 protein: CASSLRVSSTDTQYF
D gene: NA; clone size: few; V gene: TRBV20-1; J gene: TRBJ2-1; CDR3 DNA: TGCAGTGCAAGCCCAGCCTATGAGCAGTTCTTC; CDR3 protein: CSASPAYEQFF
D gene: NA; clone size: few; V gene: TRBV5-6; J gene: TRBJ2-5; CDR3 DNA: TGTGCCAGCAGCTTGGTCGTACAAGAGACCCAGTACTTC; CDR3 protein: CASSLVVQETQYF
D gene: NA; clone size: NA; V gene: TRBV18; J gene: TRBJ2-7; CDR3 DNA: TGTGCCAGCTCACCAGGGAGTTACAGAGTCGACGAGCAGTACTTC; CDR3 protein: CASSPGSYRVDEQYF
D gene: TRBD1; clone size: few; V gene: TRBV29-1; J gene: TRBJ2-7; CDR3 DNA: TGCAGCACCCGGGAAGGGACAGGAACCTACGAGCAGTACTTC; CDR3 protein: CSTREGTGTYEQYF
D gene: NA; clone size: NA; V gene: TRBV27; J gene: TRBJ1-1; CDR3 DNA: TGTGCCAGCAGTTTTCGGGAGAACACTGAAGCTTTCTTT; CDR3 protein: CASSFRENTEAFF
D gene: NA; clone size: few; V gene: TRBV29-1; J gene: TRBJ1-2; CDR3 DNA: TGCAGCGTTGGTCAGGACGGCTACACCTTC; CDR3 protein: CSVGQDGYTF
D gene: NA; clone size: NA; V gene: TRBV30; J gene: TRBJ1-4; CDR3 DNA: TGTGCCTGGACGGGACCTAATGAAAAACTGTTTTTT; CDR3 protein: CAWTGPNEKLFF
D gene: NA; clone size: NA; V gene: TRBV30; J gene: TRBJ1-1; CDR3 DNA: TGTGCCTCCCATCGAGTGGGTGAAGCTTTCTTT; CDR3 protein: CASHRVGEAFF
D gene: NA; clone size: few; V gene: TRBV18; J gene: TRBJ2-5; CDR3 DNA: TGTGCCAGCTCACCACCGGGACTCGAGACCCAGTACTTC; CDR3 protein: CASSPPGLETQYF
D gene: TRBD1; clone size: NA; V gene: TRBV4-1; J gene: TRBJ1-4; CDR3 DNA: TGCGCCAGCAGCCAACCCGACAGGGCTAATGAAAAACTGTTTTTT; CDR3 protein: CASSQPDRANEKLFF
D gene: NA; clone size: NA; V gene: TRBV7-6; J gene: TRBJ1-6; CDR3 DNA: TGTGCCAGCAGCTTAGATCTGGAGCGTCCGTTGTATTCACCCCTCCACTTT; CDR3 protein: CASSLDLERPLYSPLHF
D gene: TRBD2; clone size: few; V gene: TRBV5-4; J gene: TRBJ2-3; CDR3 DNA: TGTGCCAGCGGACCAGGGAGCGGGGGGGGCACAGATACGCAGTATTTT; CDR3 protein: CASGPGSGGGTDTQYF
D gene: NA; clone size: NA; V gene: TRBV6-5; J gene: TRBJ2-3; CDR3 DNA: TGTGCCAGCAGTCCCCGTCGGGGGAGCACAGATACGCAGTATTTT; CDR3 protein: CASSPRRGSTDTQYF
D gene: TRBD1; clone size: few; V gene: TRBV29-1; J gene: TRBJ2-7; CDR3 DNA: TGCAGCGTTGATGGACAGGGCGGTTACGAGCAGTACTTC; CDR3 protein: CSVDGQGGYEQYF
D gene: NA; clone size: few; V gene: TRBV10-3; J gene: TRBJ2-4; CDR3 DNA: TGTGCCATCAGTGACAGGTCGGCCAAAAACATTCAGTACTTC; CDR3 protein: CAISDRSAKNIQYF
D gene: NA; clone size: few; V gene: TRBV9; J gene: TRBJ2-2; CDR3 DNA: TGTGCCAGCAGCGTAACAGGGACACTTACCGGGGAGCTGTTTTTT; CDR3 protein: CASSVTGTLTGELFF
D gene: TRBD2; clone size: few; V gene: TRBV5-4; J gene: TRBJ2-2; CDR3 DNA: TGTGCCAGTTCACTAGCGAACCGAGGGACCGGGGAGCTGTTTTTT; CDR3 protein: CASSLANRGTGELFF
D gene: NA; clone size: NA; V gene: TRBV19; J gene: TRBJ1-2; CDR3 DNA: TGTGCCAGTAGTCAAACTCAGGGACCAGCTAACTATGGCTACACCTTC; CDR3 protein: CASSQTQGPANYGYTF
D gene: NA; clone size: few; V gene: TRBV9; J gene: TRBJ1-1; CDR3 DNA: TGTGCCAGCAGCGTAAATCCGCAAGTCACTGAAGCTTTCTTT; CDR3 protein: CASSVNPQVTEAFF
D gene: NA; clone size: NA; V gene: TRBV19; J gene: TRBJ2-5; CDR3 DNA: TGTGCCAGTAGTATGGGGCGTTCCGAGACCCAGTACTTC; CDR3 protein: CASSMGRSETQYF
D gene: TRBD1; clone size: few; V gene: TRBV2; J gene: TRBJ2-3; CDR3 DNA: TGTGCCAGCAGCAAGGACAGGGGGGACACAGATACGCAGTATTTT; CDR3 protein: CASSKDRGDTDTQYF
D gene: NA; clone size: NA; V gene: TRBV7-2; J gene: TRBJ2-1; CDR3 DNA: TGTGCCAACAAGCAGCAGCAGGGGGGGGAGCAGTTCTTC; CDR3 protein: CANKQQQGGEQFF
D gene: NA; clone size: few; V gene: TRBV9; J gene: TRBJ2-2; CDR3 DNA: TGTGCCAGCAGCGTAGATCCGGGAGTGGCCGGGGAGCTGTTTTTT; CDR3 protein: CASSVDPGVAGELFF
D gene: NA; clone size: NA; V gene: TRBV9; J gene: TRBJ2-5; CDR3 DNA: TGTGCCAGCAGCGTAGACAGAATCCAAGAGACCCAGTACTTC; CDR3 protein: CASSVDRIQETQYF
D gene: NA; clone size: NA; V gene: TRBV6-4; J gene: TRBJ1-2; CDR3 DNA: TGTGCCAGCAGTGACGAGGGGATTAAGGGCTACACCTTC; CDR3 protein: CASSDEGIKGYTF
D gene: NA; clone size: NA; V gene: TRBV2; J gene: TRBJ1-2; CDR3 DNA: TGTGCCAGCAGTTTATTGGAGGCTAACTATGGCTACACCTTC; CDR3 protein: CASSLLEANYGYTF
D gene: TRBD1; clone size: NA; V gene: TRBV11-3; J gene: TRBJ2-7; CDR3 DNA: TGTGCCAGCAGCTTTACAGGGGGATCCTACGAGCAGTACTTC; CDR3 protein: CASSFTGGSYEQYF
D gene: NA; clone size: NA; V gene: TRBV29-1; J gene: TRBJ2-7; CDR3 DNA: TGCAGCGCTGAAGGTTCGGCCTACGAGCAGTACTTC; CDR3 protein: CSAEGSAYEQYF
D gene: TRBD1; clone size: few; V gene: TRBV28; J gene: TRBJ1-2; CDR3 DNA: TGTGCCAGCAGTCCGGGACAGGGAGATGGGTATGGCTACACCTTC; CDR3 protein: CASSPGQGDGYGYTF
D gene: NA; clone size: few; V gene: TRBV29-1; J gene: TRBJ1-1; CDR3 DNA: TGCAGCGCAGGACAGCAGAACACTGAAGCTTTCTTT; CDR3 protein: CSAGQQNTEAFF
D gene: NA; clone size: few; V gene: TRBV2; J gene: TRBJ2-3; CDR3 DNA: TGTGCCAGCAGTGGGCCTCCTTTCAGCGGGCCAAGCACAGATACGCAGTATTTT; CDR3 protein: CASSGPPFSGPSTDTQYF
D gene: NA; clone size: NA; V gene: TRBV30; J gene: TRBJ2-3; CDR3 DNA: TGTGCCTGGAGTAATACTAGAGATACGCAGTATTTT; CDR3 protein: CAWSNTRDTQYF
D gene: TRBD2; clone size: NA; V gene: TRBV7-8; J gene: TRBJ2-7; CDR3 DNA: TGTGCCAGCAGCCCCCCTCCGGGGGTAGCGGGGACTGTCGAGGGCGAGCAGTACTTC; CDR3 protein: CASSPPPGVAGTVEGEQYF
D gene: TRBD2; clone size: NA; V gene: TRBV29-1; J gene: TRBJ2-2; CDR3 DNA: TGCAGCGTTGAAGAAGCGGGAGGGCCCACCGGGGAGCTGTTTTTT; CDR3 protein: CSVEEAGGPTGELFF
D gene: TRBD1; clone size: NA; V gene: TRBV5-1; J gene: TRBJ2-5; CDR3 DNA: TGCGCCAGCAGCTTGGGCGACAGGGGGGAGACCCAGTACTTC; CDR3 protein: CASSLGDRGETQYF
D gene: TRBD1; clone size: few; V gene: TRBV5-6; J gene: TRBJ2-4; CDR3 DNA: TGTGCCAGCAGCTACGGACAGGGCAAAACCTACAACATTCAGTACTTC; CDR3 protein: CASSYGQGKTYNIQYF
D gene: TRBD1; clone size: NA; V gene: TRBV27; J gene: TRBJ2-1; CDR3 DNA: TGTGCCAGCAGTGTGGACAGGGGGGATGAGCAGTTCTTC; CDR3 protein: CASSVDRGDEQFF
D gene: NA; clone size: few; V gene: TRBV7-9; J gene: TRBJ1-5; CDR3 DNA: TGTGCCAGCAGTTCCACAGGTGGGAGCAATCAGCCCCAGCATTTT; CDR3 protein: CASSSTGGSNQPQHF
D gene: NA; clone size: few; V gene: TRBV7-9; J gene: TRBJ1-1; CDR3 DNA: TGTGCCAGCAGCGGACAACTGAACACTGAAGCTTTCTTT; CDR3 protein: CASSGQLNTEAFF
D gene: NA; clone size: NA; V gene: TRBV9; J gene: TRBJ2-3; CDR3 DNA: TGTGCCAGCAGCGTAGATCCCACGATGGGGCAGTATTTT; CDR3 protein: CASSVDPTMGQYF
D gene: NA; clone size: few; V gene: TRBV2; J gene: TRBJ2-7; CDR3 DNA: TGTGCCAGCAGACAAACCTCGACAGGCTACGAGCAGTACTTC; CDR3 protein: CASRQTSTGYEQYF
D gene: NA; clone size: NA; V gene: TRBV28; J gene: TRBJ1-5; CDR3 DNA: TGTGCCAGCAGTTCCCCCCGGGGGCTCGTGGGGTATAGCAATCAGCCCCAGCATTTT; CDR3 protein: CASSSPRGLVGYSNQPQHF
D gene: TRBD1; clone size: few; V gene: TRBV9; J gene: TRBJ1-2; CDR3 DNA: TGTGCCAGCAGCGTAGCACAGGGGGCGCGTGGCTACACCTTC; CDR3 protein: CASSVAQGARGYTF
D gene: NA; clone size: few; V gene: TRBV6-1; J gene: TRBJ2-2; CDR3 DNA: TGTGCCAGCAGTGACGGACCTCCGCGAAGGACCGGGGAGCTGTTTTTT; CDR3 protein: CASSDGPPRRTGELFF
D gene: NA; clone size: few; V gene: TRBV6-5; J gene: TRBJ1-4; CDR3 DNA: TGTGCCACATTAGCCGCAGGGGCTAATGAAAAACTGTTTTTT; CDR3 protein: CATLAAGANEKLFF